The clone carrying this T cell receptor beta chain was seen only a few times. Its antigen is currently unknown. The record originates from a study of CD8 T cells in ankylosing spondylitis. Regarding the study as a whole: Before this, some motif variants had been reported in reactive arthritis synovial fluid and blood. Clones linked to disease were reported to show significant enrichment in matched ankylosing spondylitis synovial fluid. A CD8+ phenotype characterized the disease-linked clones, which were relatively rare in peripheral blood. Ankylosing spondylitis blood appeared to be characterized by a TCR beta motif of roughly eight highly homologous variants.

Germline lookup yields CDR1 LGHDT and CDR2 YNNKEL (reference sequence). V was cut by 1 base and J by 7 bases, with 22 bases left in between. This CDR3 has 17 amino acids. In making TCR beta libraries, quantitative 5'-RACE with molecular barcodes was used. TCRdb redid the calling of the 5' RACE reads with MiXCR, one entry per CDR3 protein. In the table there are a few hundred thousand distinct CDR3 sequences, less than 9.5% of which are singletons. V is TRBV3-1 and J is TRBJ2-5; TRBD2 might be the D (6 bases). The sample taken for sequencing was blood, either unsorted or a sorted T cell fraction (not recorded which). The sequence was collected from a male donor with ankylosing spondylitis. As DNA, the CDR3 is TGTGCCAGCAGCCAAGGGGATGGAGGGATTGGGTCGGGGACCCAGTACTTC. Amino acid sequence: CASSQGDGGIGSGTQYF.